The 26 T cell receptor beta chains below come from one sample, sequenced in a study of radiotherapy plus CTLA-4 blockade in lung cancer. This table comes from immunoSEQ multiplex PCR, and its TCRdb copy is limited to in-frame clones, with some not included. Of 75,000 to 100,000 clones in the sample, about four fifths were seen once. The sample consisted of peripheral blood, taken from a patient treated with radiotherapy plus ipilimumab. Receptors originate from a human donor with non-small cell lung cancer who had a partial response to radiotherapy plus ipilimumab. Some clones in this sample may be carry-over from other donors' samples.

The J gene is TRBJ2-3, the V gene TRBV19; D gene unclear. Germline-derived CDR1 and CDR2 are LNHDA and SQIVND (reference sequence). The CDR3 extends over 16 amino acids. The V end lost 3 bases, the J end lost 0 bases, and 13 bases lay between the germline ends. CDR3 region: CASSIWALASTDTQYF. CDR3 coding DNA: TGTGCCAGTAGTATTTGGGCGCTGGCTAGCACAGATACGCAGTATTTT.

V usage is TRBV2 and J usage is TRBJ2-5; D gene ambiguous. The DNA matches TRBJ2-7 better at its end, which makes the J call doubtful. The CDR3 is 11 residues long. Per germline, CDR1 SNHLY and CDR2 FYNNEI. CDR3 nucleotide sequence: TGTGCCAGCAGTGTGGTATACGAGCAGTACTTC. Translation: CASSVVYEQYF.

This clone has a handful of counts. The chain uses TRBV7-9 and TRBJ1-1; D unclear. The V gene's germline CDR1 is SEHNR and CDR2 FQNEAQ (reference sequence). The germline V and J ends were trimmed by 1 base and 7 bases, with 13 bases remaining between them. This CDR3 is 14 amino acids long. DNA of the CDR3: TGTGCCAGCAGCTTAGGCCCCAGGAGGAATGAAGCTTTCTTT. Encoded protein: CASSLGPRRNEAFF.

This rearrangement joins TRBV7-2 to TRBJ2-7; D might be TRBD2 (6 bases). This CDR3 contains 12 residues. The V gene lost 0 bases and the J gene lost 6 bases, with 6 bases spanning the gap. Germline V lookup: CDR1 SGHTA, CDR2 FQGNSA. As DNA, the CDR3 is TGTGCCAGCAGCTTAGCGCGGGGCGAGCAGTACTTC. This gives the protein CASSLARGEQYF.

The genes are TRBV29-1 and TRBJ1-3; 7 bases are shared with TRBD1. This CDR3 has 13 amino acids. With 4 bases clipped from V and 2 bases from J, the junction kept 2 bases outside the gene matches. Per the germline V gene, CDR1 is SQVTM and CDR2 is ANQGSEA. The CDR3 nucleotides read TGCAGCGTTGGACAGGGAGCTGGAAACACCATATATTTT. It yields the protein CSVGQGAGNTIYF.

This clone is judged medium-sized (0.01 to 0.1%). This chain links TRBV18 with TRBJ1-3, with D unclear. CDR1 and CDR2 (germline): KGHSH, LQKENI. The CDR3 length is 13 residues. The V end lost 3 bases, the J end lost 8 bases, and 11 bases lay between the germline ends. The CDR3 loop is CASSPGSTDTIYF. The DNA of the CDR3 is TGTGCCAGCTCACCCGGTTCCACGGACACCATATATTTT.

This clone was seen only once. This chain uses TRBV19 with TRBJ1-5; D remains ambiguous. The CDR3 is made up of 16 amino acids. V was cut by 1 base and J by 0 bases, with 10 bases left in between. The germline CDR1 and CDR2 sequences are LNHDA and SQIVND (reference sequence). The CDR3 nucleotides are TGTGCCAGTAGTATAGTGGCACGTTATAGCAATCAGCCCCAGCATTTT. Residues: CASSIVARYSNQPQHF.

The chain is built from TRBV27 and TRBJ2-7; TRBD1 agrees at 7 bases. Per the germline V gene, CDR1 is MNHEY and CDR2 is SMNVEV (reference sequence). V was pared by 3 bases and J by 3 bases, with 2 bases of the junction left unmatched. This CDR3 has 13 residues. Here the CDR3 DNA reads TGTGCCAGCAGTTTTACAGGGGACTACGAGCAGTACTTC. Residues: CASSFTGDYEQYF.

This clone appeared once. This chain connects TRBV6-1 to TRBJ1-2, with TRBD1 as a possible D gene (5 bases). V lost 3 bases, J lost 6 bases, and 17 bases lay in between. CDR3 length equals 15 residues. CDR1 is MNHNS and CDR2 is SASEGT in the germline V gene. Here the CDR3 DNA reads TGTGCCAGCAGTGATGTCAGGGATCTGCGGAATGGCTACACCTTC. It specifies CASSDVRDLRNGYTF.

The chain uses TRBV11-3 and TRBJ1-3; D possibly corresponds to TRBD1 (6 bases). Germline V gene lookup returns CDR1 SGHNT and CDR2 YENEEA. The ends were cut back, 5 bases at V and 0 bases at J, with 11 bases in the middle. This CDR3 is built from 15 residues. The CDR3 coding sequence is TGTGCCAGCAGCCCCAGGACAGACTCTGGAAACACCATATATTTT. It yields the protein CASSPRTDSGNTIYF.

This chain joins TRBV9 and TRBJ2-7; TRBD2 matches 12 bases. The CDR3 has 14 residues. Germline CDR1 and CDR2: SGDLS and YYNGEE. Unmatched junction bases numbered 3, after V lost 2 bases and J lost 6 bases. The DNA of the CDR3 is TGTGCCAGCAGCGTGACTAGCGGGAGCCCCGAGCAGTACTTC. It codes for CASSVTSGSPEQYF.

The sample holds a few counts of this clone. This CDR3 is CASSYSSGGEKLFF. For the CDR3, the DNA is TGTGCCAGCAGTTACTCATCGGGTGGCGAAAAACTGTTTTTT. The chain combines TRBV6-6 with TRBJ1-4; no clear D gene. This CDR3 is 14 amino acids long. The V gene's germline CDR1 is MNHNY and CDR2 SVGAGI (reference sequence). The V end was cut by 0 bases, the J end by 8 bases, with 10 bases between.

The chain recombines TRBV29-1 with TRBJ2-7; possible D gene TRBD1, 5 bases. The CDR3 is 12 residues long. Trimming removed 5 bases at V and 7 bases at J, with 15 bases between. Per germline, CDR1 SQVTM and CDR2 ANQGSEA. The CDR3 is CSVSPGAGEQYF. The CDR3 coding sequence is TGCAGCGTTTCCCCCGGAGCAGGGGAGCAGTACTTC.

This sequence joins TRBV2 and TRBJ2-7, with a weak D call TRBD2 (5 bases). V gave up 7 bases and J gave up 0 bases, with 13 bases separating them. This CDR3 is 14 amino acids long. Germline-derived CDR1 and CDR2 are SNHLY and FYNNEI. CDR3 DNA: TGTGCCAGCATCTACCCTGGGAGCTCCTACGAGCAGTACTTC. It specifies CASIYPGSSYEQYF. The full variable domain, in which reference TRBV2 and TRBJ2-7 provide the parts outside the CDR3, is EPEVTQTPSHQVTQMGQEVILRCVPISNHLYFYWYRQILGQKVEFLVSFYNNEISEKSEIFDDQFSVERPDGSNFTLKIRSTKLEDSAMYFCASIYPGSSYEQYFGPGTRLTVT.

CDR3 nucleotides: TGCGCCAGCAGCTTGTTGTGGTCAGCGGGAGAAGAGACCCAGTACTTC. Encoded protein: CASSLLWSAGEETQYF. The chain is built from TRBV5-1 and TRBJ2-5; TRBD2 aligns across 8 bases. Per germline, CDR1 SGHRS and CDR2 YFSETQ. The CDR3 is made up of 16 amino acids. V lost 1 base and J lost 3; bases outside the gene matches: 8.

The rearrangement uses TRBV6-5 and TRBJ2-7, with 11 bases identical to TRBD2. Germline V gene lookup returns CDR1 MNHEY and CDR2 SVGAGI. Losses at the gene ends were 5 bases for V and 4 bases for J; bases not matched to a gene: 4. This CDR3 is 14 amino acids long. The chain's CDR3 is CASSRTSGGYEQYF. The CDR3 DNA reads TGTGCCAGCAGTCGAACTAGCGGGGGATACGAGCAGTACTTC.

The chain uses TRBV6-5 and TRBJ2-4; 7 nucleotides line up with TRBD2. Germline V gene data show CDR1 as MNHEY and CDR2 as SVGAGI. V lost 6 bases, J lost 5 bases, and 7 bases stayed unmatched. The CDR3 covers 14 residues. This CDR3 is CASSDGGSQNIQYF. The CDR3 bases are TGTGCCAGCAGCGACGGGGGGAGCCAAAACATTCAGTACTTC.

As regards this clone: At one of its ends the junction is not consistent with the germline gene, which may arise from a read error. The genes are TRBV19 and TRBJ1-2; 10 nucleotides line up with TRBD1. The CDR3 has 14 amino acids. Germline V gene lookup returns CDR1 LNHDA and CDR2 SQIVND (reference sequence). The CDR3: CASNIPGQGFRYTF. In DNA, the CDR3 is TGTGCCAGTAATATACCGGGACAGGGGTTTCGCTACACCTTC.

This chain links TRBV19 with TRBJ2-1, with D tentatively TRBD1 (5 bases). The CDR3 sequence is 15 residues long. V lost 0 bases, J lost 2 bases, and 8 bases lay in between. Germline V gene sequence: CDR1 LNHDA, CDR2 SQIVND (reference sequence). CDR3 nucleotide sequence: TGTGCCAGTAGTATAGAACAGGTAACCTACAATGAGCAGTTCTTC. Residues: CASSIEQVTYNEQFF.

This chain links TRBV18 with TRBJ2-5; weak D call: TRBD1 (6 bases). Germline lookup yields CDR1 KGHSH and CDR2 LQKENI. The CDR3 is 13 residues long. Trimming shortened V by 3 bases and J by 3 bases, and 8 bases separated the two germline ends. The CDR3 here is CASSPRGKETQYF. CDR3 coding DNA: TGTGCCAGCTCACCCAGGGGTAAAGAGACCCAGTACTTC.

This sequence joins TRBV6-6 and TRBJ2-7; 13 nucleotides agree with TRBD2. This CDR3 has 16 amino acids. From germline, CDR1 is MNHNY and CDR2 SVGAGI (reference sequence). The junction had 6 bases not matched to a gene; V was cut back by 0 bases and J by 7 bases. The CDR3 loop is CASSYSRTSGSEEQYF. For the CDR3, the DNA is TGTGCCAGCAGTTACTCGAGGACTAGCGGGAGTGAAGAGCAGTACTTC.

The V call is TRBV2, the J call TRBJ2-7; 7 nucleotides match TRBD1. The germline V gene has CDR1 SNHLY and CDR2 FYNNEI. J gave up 5 bases and V 9 bases, and 16 bases lay outside the gene matches. The CDR3 is 15 amino acids. The CDR3 DNA sequence: TGTGCCAGAGCCCCACCAGACAGGGTTACGAACGAGCAGTACTTC. Residues: CARAPPDRVTNEQYF.

The chain employs TRBV11-2 and TRBJ2-4; D may be TRBD1 (6 bases). There are 15 residues in the CDR3. Trimming took 5 bases from V and 5 from J, leaving 16 bases between them. Germline V lookup: CDR1 SGHAT, CDR2 FQNNGV. The CDR3 loop is CASSLQGFRQNIQYF. The CDR3 nucleotides are TGTGCCAGCAGCCTACAGGGATTTAGGCAAAACATTCAGTACTTC.

V and J are TRBV19 and TRBJ2-6; D call uncertain. V shed 5 bases and J shed 1 base, with 9 bases lying between them. The CDR3 has 15 amino acids. CDR1 and CDR2 from the germline V gene are LNHDA and SQIVND (reference sequence). CDR3 loop: CASSATRSGANVLTF. CDR3 DNA sequence: TGTGCCAGTAGTGCAACACGTTCTGGGGCCAACGTCCTGACTTTC. The full variable domain, rest sourced from reference TRBV19 and TRBJ2-6, is DGGITQSPKYLFRKEGQNVTLSCEQNLNHDAMYWYRQDPGQGLRLIYYSQIVNDFQKGDIAEGYSVSREKKESFPLTVTSAQKNPTAFYLCASSATRSGANVLTFGAGSRLTVL.

This clone was found once. The chain carries TRBV7-2 and TRBJ1-2, with 8 bases fitting TRBD1. The V gene end was trimmed by 5 bases and the J gene end by 5 bases; junction bases not matched to a gene: 7. This CDR3 is 14 amino acids long. Germline CDR1 and CDR2: SGHTA and FQGNSA. The CDR3, as DNA: TGTGCCAGCAGCCGCAGACAGGGGAGGTATGGCTACACCTTC. Translated, it gives CASSRRQGRYGYTF.

The CDR3 here is CATSRARTGGYEQYF. The CDR3 bases are TGTGCCACCAGCAGAGCCCGGACAGGGGGCTACGAGCAGTACTTC. This chain links TRBV15 with TRBJ2-5; 10 nucleotides line up with TRBD1. The DNA matches TRBJ2-7 better at its end, which makes the J call doubtful. Per the germline V gene, CDR1 is LNHNV and CDR2 is YYDKDF (reference sequence). The CDR3 loop spans 15 amino acids.